This T cell receptor beta chain appears in the sequencing data of a study of blood T cell repertoires in COVID-19. Study background: COVID-19 samples collected from the United States, Italy and Spain covered acute and convalescent phases. PBMCs, B-cell-depleted T cells, or T cells provided the cDNA or gDNA that made up the material.

As processed by the authors: Reference gene primer amplification gave nucleated cell count estimates. Sequencing was performed with immunoSEQ multiplex PCR; in TCRdb, only in-frame clones are kept and a portion is missing. V, J and clone size are those of that table, while D and trimming were read from the DNA. The sample has about 97,000 clones, about 90% seen once; the top ten hold just under 20%. Per germline, CDR1 SGHDT and CDR2 YYEEEE. The CDR3 has 17 residues. J gave up 2 bases and V 4 bases, and 11 bases lay outside the gene matches. Sequencing was done on a sample of peripheral blood. The chain links TRBV5-6 to TRBJ2-3, with 9 bases that match TRBD2. The TCR was taken from a human donor in a cohort sampled during active COVID-19. The CDR3 loop is CASSLTLAGPLTDTQYF. The CDR3 bases are TGTGCCAGCAGCCTTACCCTAGCGGGACCCCTCACAGATACGCAGTATTTT.